Sequencing of this TCR beta chain was carried out in a study of blood T cell repertoires in COVID-19. Germline CDR1 reads MNHEY; CDR2 reads SMNVEV (reference sequence). The CDR3 contains 14 residues. V lost 3 bases and J 5 bases, leaving 10 bases between the germline ends. Here immunoSEQ multiplex PCR was the method, and the copy in TCRdb shows in-frame clones only, minus some. The sample carries about 200,000 clones, roughly 86% recorded once. The rearrangement joins TRBV27 to TRBJ2-2, with D hard to call. The source is a woman in her thirties or forties in a cohort exposed to, infected with or recovered from COVID-19 (not recorded which). Sample: PBMCs or T cells enriched from blood (not recorded which). CDR3 in amino acids: CASSLRQRTGELFF. In DNA, the CDR3 is TGTGCCAGCAGTTTGCGACAACGGACCGGGGAGCTGTTTTTT.